This TCR beta chain was sequenced for a study of blood T cell repertoires in COVID-19. The method was immunoSEQ multiplex PCR; TCRdb's version includes in-frame clones alone and lacks a portion of them. The sample has roughly 39,000 clones; about 90% are singletons. This receptor was taken from a woman in her 70s with acute or convalescent COVID-19. Sample: peripheral blood.

The CDR3 nucleotides are TGTGCCAGCAGCTTAGGAGGGCTCTATGGCTACACCTTC. Its protein product is CASSLGGLYGYTF. V usage is TRBV7-8 and J usage is TRBJ1-2, with D unresolved. Per germline, CDR1 SGHVS and CDR2 FQNEAQ. The germline V and J ends were trimmed by 1 base and 4 bases, with 7 bases remaining between them. The CDR3 consists of 13 residues.